This TCR beta chain was captured in a study of shared clonotypes between healthy human individuals. Libraries were prepared by immunoSEQ multiplex PCR; TCRdb keeps only in-frame clonotypes and omits some of them. The sample has 2 million to 2.5 million clones, 85% to 95% seen once. Germline V gene sequence: CDR1 SQVTM, CDR2 ANQGSEA. V lost 4 bases and J 0 bases, leaving 15 bases between the germline ends. The length of the CDR3 is 15 residues. The naive CD8 fraction comprised CD45RO-negative cells positively selected for CCR7 and excluded terminally differentiated effector memory CD45RA+ cells. Sequencing used naive CD8+ T cells sorted from blood. This chain joins TRBV29-1 and TRBJ2-5, with D unresolved. The origin of this receptor is a man between 18 and 29 years old in good health. The CDR3 loop reads CSVGGPVYDQETQYF. As DNA, the CDR3 is TGCAGCGTTGGTGGACCGGTTTATGACCAAGAGACCCAGTACTTC. Combining the CDR3 with reference TRBV29-1 and TRBJ2-5 gives the whole variable domain SAVISQKPSRDICQRGTSLTIQCQVDSQVTMMFWYRQQPGQSLTLIATANQGSEATYESGFVIDKFPISRPNLTFSTLTVSNMSPEDSSIYLCSVGGPVYDQETQYFGPGTRLLVL.